Sequencing of this T cell receptor beta chain was carried out in a study of cytomegalovirus exposure and HLA in healthy donors listed by TCRdb under 2017. Regarding the study in general: An earlier analysis of about 560 of the donors reported about 280 Gb of sequence data and around 110 million unique TCR beta sequences obtained from about 179 million T cells. A later analysis re-analyzed previously published TCR beta repertoires from 660 or so donors and added high-resolution HLA genotyping to study TCR occurrence patterns. Typing coverage varied by locus: 629-630 donors for A, B, C, DRB1 and DQB1; approximately 500 for DQA1; around 570 for DPA1; approximately 470 for DPB1. In a later genetic analysis, genome-wide SNP genotypes for about 65% of the 666 donors were used, and that subset was treated as a discovery cohort. Along with the roughly 710-subject first cohort, a separate validation cohort of approximately 110 different subjects was used. An earlier analysis of several hundred of the donors used high-throughput TCR beta sequencing to judge whether each TCR beta V gene segment behaved as functional or pseudogenic. About five DR-DQ haplotypes were treated as single units for association and clustering because of strong linkage in the cohort. Donor age, sex, ethnicity and CMV serostatus were collected together with the repertoire data. Every discovery cohort repertoire had been produced on one sequencing platform. To predict cytomegalovirus infection status, the study combined high-throughput TCR immunosequencing, statistical association of individual TCRs with disease status, and machine learning. The study aimed to test whether signatures of past pathogen exposure could be identified by cataloging public T cell receptors. Using immunosequencing, the study profiled T cell repertoires from 666 subjects and related those repertoires to cytomegalovirus serostatus. The later analysis used no new phenotypic data to find candidate immune exposures, relying instead on TCR beta sequences and their occurrence across donors. HLA typing included class I and class II loci at four-digit resolution. Among around 400 genotyped donors of the cohort, an average of roughly 240,000 unique TCR beta nucleotide sequences were sequenced per donor, roughly a sixth of them non-productive. Roughly 300 gigabases of sequencing data and 91 million or so unique TCR sequences made up an early release that covered over 550 HLA-typed donors. Of the 350 to 400 genotyped donors, roughly 80% fell in the genetic ancestry cluster associated with self-reported Caucasian donors. General findings and caveats noted by the study authors: Most CMV-associated TCR beta chains appeared to be HLA-restricted in a later analysis, and the HLA associations seemed to be driven largely by CMV exposure. Linkage disequilibrium might explain the correlated functional status among segregating V segments, but an unknown experimental factor could not be ruled out. According to a later genetic analysis, donors in an Asian-associated ancestry cluster had fewer N-insertions in productive TCRs than the approximately 630-donor mean. Specific HLA alleles were associated with 15,000 to 20,000 TCR beta sequences at a false discovery rate of 0.05 in a later analysis. In vitro tests confirmed that a few of the cytomegalovirus-associated TCR beta chains recognize cytomegalovirus antigens. A cluster of highly shared sequence variants was judged likely to represent a technical artifact of the sequencing pipeline. Because counts were too low, about 18 rarely observed V segments, including chromosome 9 orphons, were excluded from the earlier analysis of 587 of the donors. Assigning TCR associations to individual alleles was difficult when HLA alleles, especially DR and DQ, strongly co-occurred. In a later genetic analysis, a missense DCLRE1C variant was associated with V-gene and J-gene trimming of TCR beta chains, and the association was replicated in an independent cohort. Some IMGT-functional V segments, including TRBV6-2 and TRBV6-3, could not be distinguished by the 87-base-pair reads and were therefore excluded. A further reported finding was that TCR beta sequences accurately predicted the HLA-A and HLA-B alleles for most subjects in the first cohort. The only immune exposure information available for the cohort was CMV serostatus. A later analysis found that HLA-associated TCR beta chains were more clonally expanded and had lower generation probabilities than equally common non-associated chains. Because HLA typing was unavailable for some donors at each locus, only the typed subset was used in association tests. Sequencing depth was assumed to be roughly uniform across donors in the presence/absence analyses, though that assumption may not hold. A total of about 150 TCR beta chains were listed by the study as associated with cytomegalovirus. Broadly in line with IMGT annotations, most TCR beta V segments showed up in productive rearrangements about 87% or about 30% of the time in an earlier analysis of roughly 590 of the donors. Most TCR sequences were observed very rarely across donors, whereas some public TCRs were present in many individuals. According to the authors, the approach could potentially be generalized to other disease states and immunological phenotypes. Only TCR beta chains were sequenced in this cohort, and the absence of alpha or paired-chain data limited detectable features. The classifier was reported to diagnose cytomegalovirus status with high specificity and sensitivity in both the original and validation cohorts. A later analysis found that TCR association rates varied across HLA loci, with DRB1 alleles showing the most associated TCRs and HLA-C alleles the fewest. Several of the top co-occurrence clusters appeared to be linked to parvovirus B19, influenza, CMV and Epstein-Barr virus, according to a later analysis.

Trimming removed 4 bases from V and 2 bases from J; the gene matches leave 16 bases unexplained. The CDR3 has 19 amino acids, counting the end cysteine and phenylalanine. Only the CDR3 DNA stays, 57 bases, in frame from base 1. Reading the germline V gene gives CDR1 SGHRS and CDR2 YFSETQ. The cohort was made up of approximately 670 healthy bone marrow donors. At the time of sampling, every cohort member was nominally healthy, though immune exposures that went unrecorded were likely present. The donor tested CMV seronegative and was one of the 352 seronegative cohort members. Each donor provided a peripheral blood sample, and peripheral blood mononuclear cells were used for TCR beta sequencing. Genomic DNA was extracted from the blood cell samples with the Qiagen DNeasy Blood Extraction Kit. Library creation used the immunoSEQ multiplex PCR assay. The multiplex PCR relied on a mix of 60 forward primers for TCR Vbeta segments and 13 reverse primers for TCR Jbeta segments. A multiplex PCR assay on genomic DNA amplified the CDR3 region of rearranged TCR beta genes. Amplified TCR beta libraries were sequenced as 87-base-pair reads on the Illumina HiSeq System. The original pipeline was this. Across the 666 repertoires, a later analysis counted around 80 million unique TCR beta chains, approximately 12 million of which were shared by at least two donors. Raw reads were error-corrected and collapsed into unique sequences with a nearest-neighbor algorithm that merged closely related sequences to remove PCR and sequencing errors. To assign V, D and J gene segments, CDR3 sequences were aligned to IMGT reference sequences. For a sequence to be retained, a match of at least six nucleotides was required to both a V gene segment and a J gene segment. Rearrangements were called productive when the CDR3 lacked stop codons and stayed in frame with V and J; all others were non-productive. CDR3 was defined according to IMGT convention as the region running from the second conserved V-encoded cysteine to the conserved J-encoded phenylalanine. The earlier analysis of a few hundred of the donors excluded any sequence lacking an unambiguous match to a single V gene segment. In an earlier analysis of several hundred of the donors, V segments were called functional above 56.7% productive rearrangements and were called segregating when the between-donor standard deviation exceeded 5%. A statistical classification framework was developed to diagnose cytomegalovirus status using the catalog of TCR beta chain sequences. In a later analysis, TCR nucleotide sequences were compared against IMGT/GENE-DB human TR gene sequences so that V and J genes could be assigned. In a later analysis, CDR3 sequences and most-parsimonious VDJ recombination scenarios were assigned using the TCRdist pipeline. In a later analysis, each TCR beta chain was defined by its CDR3 amino acid sequence together with its V-gene family, and reads lacking a unique V-gene family were excluded. To address suspected cross-contamination and a sequencing artifact, a later analysis removed 450 to 700 highly shared, low-generation-probability nucleotide sequences. A later analysis calculated a clonal expansion index for each public chain from normalized within-repertoire ranks of inferred template counts. A later analysis computed generation probabilities with a VDJ recombination model fitted to out-of-frame rearrangements, and checked the results against IGoR. Hypergeometric tests were used in a later analysis to score TCR-TCR, TCR-HLA and TCR-CMV co-occurrence, with a repertoire-size bias correction applied to the TCR pairs. To estimate false discovery rates, a later analysis permuted the HLA or CMV assignments 20 times. In a later analysis, co-occurring TCRs were grouped using DBSCAN, and TCRdist sequence similarity was added for clustering within HLA-allele-positive subsets. Repertoires with fewer than 30,000 or more than 120,000 public chains were left out of co-occurrence clustering, as were about five repertoires with anomalous nucleotide sharing. Drawn from immuneACCESS, this table holds only the in-frame rearrangements with V and J called that TCRdb kept. Clones are partly lost; checked studies trace under half to an unresolved V gene and leave the rest unexplained. The V and J calls and clone size come from that table; D and trimming were worked out from the DNA. The sample has around 55,000 clones on record, roughly 74% of them singletons. Around 1.5% of the sample comes from the top ten.

Regarding this clone: Its antigen specificity is not known. Base qualities are not recorded, but no much larger clone differs from it by a single base.

The chain uses TRBV5-1 and TRBJ2-3, with 10 junctional bases fitting TRBD2. The source of this sequence is a female donor in good health and CMV-seronegative. Sample: PBMCs. The encoded CDR3 is CASSPPGPSGGASTDTQYF. The DNA sequence follows: TGCGCCAGCAGCCCTCCTGGACCGAGCGGGGGGGCCTCCACAGATACGCAGTATTTT.